Presented here are 14 T cell receptor beta chains from one specimen sequenced in a study of regulatory and conventional T cells in RAG deficiency. Sequencing used immunoSEQ multiplex PCR; TCRdb keeps in-frame clones, though not all of them. Of 3,200 or so clones detected, 94% appear once; the ten largest clones hold 8.2%. Regulatory T cells were sorted from blood as CD4+ CD25-high CD127-low cells. In addition, the sample was reused for a study of regulatory T cells. That source reports: The primer mix had 52 TRBV and 13 TRBJ primers.

Sequenced sample: CD4+ Tregs sorted from blood. The receptors derive from a human donor in good health.

V gene TRBV6-6 combines with J gene TRBJ1-4; 9 positions match TRBD1. This CDR3 comprises 14 residues. The trim removed 6 bases at V and 4 bases at J, leaving 3 bases unmatched. Germline V gene sequence: CDR1 MNHNY, CDR2 SVGAGI (reference sequence). CDR3 nucleotides: TGTGCCAGCAGCCGGACAGGGGTTAATGAAAAACTGTTTTTT. It codes for CASSRTGVNEKLFF.

This chain's CDR3 is CASSSAYEQYF. CDR3 bases: TGTGCCAGCAGCTCCGCCTACGAGCAGTACTTC. J is TRBJ2-7 and V is TRBV5-8, with D uncertain. The CDR3 has 11 amino acids. Germline V gives CDR1 SGHTS, CDR2 YDEGEE. The V and J ends lost 3 bases and 2 bases respectively, with 3 bases between them.

V usage is TRBV7-8 and J usage is TRBJ1-1; D perhaps matches TRBD1 (5 bases). Germline CDR1 SGHVS, CDR2 FQNEAQ. V dropped 5 bases and J dropped 4 bases, with 14 bases sitting between them. The CDR3 is made up of 14 amino acids. The CDR3 loop is CASSTELGLTEAFF. Here the CDR3 DNA reads TGTGCCAGCAGCACAGAATTGGGGCTCACTGAAGCTTTCTTT.

The chain carries TRBV7-9 and TRBJ1-1, with 9 bases identical to TRBD1. Germline CDR1 and CDR2: SEHNR and FQNEAQ (reference sequence). The junction had 10 bases not matched to a gene; V was cut back by 5 bases and J by 6 bases. The CDR3 is made up of 15 amino acids. For the CDR3, the DNA is TGTGCCAGCAGCATCCTCCGGGACAGGGTTGCTGAAGCTTTCTTT. Translated, it gives CASSILRDRVAEAFF.

This clone was found a few times. The chain employs TRBV2 and TRBJ1-2; 7 bases match TRBD1. V shed 6 bases and J 3 bases; nucleotides not matched to a gene: 4. The CDR3 is 13 residues long. The V gene's germline CDR1 is SNHLY and CDR2 FYNNEI. CDR3 protein: CASRGTGDYGYTF. The CDR3 region has the DNA TGTGCCAGCAGGGGCACAGGGGACTATGGCTACACCTTC.

The chain has TRBV28 and TRBJ2-7; D is possibly TRBD2 (7 bases). CDR3 size: 15 residues. Germline CDR1 is MDHEN and CDR2 is SYDVKM. Trimming shortened V by 6 bases and J by 0 bases, and 15 bases separated the two germline ends. CDR3 loop: CASRTGGGSSYEQYF. In nucleotides, the CDR3 is TGTGCCAGCAGAACGGGGGGCGGGAGCTCCTACGAGCAGTACTTC.

This clone is a singleton in its sample. This sequence joins TRBV19 and TRBJ1-1; D unresolved. Trimming removed 4 bases from V and 5 bases from J, with 14 bases in between. Germline values: CDR1 LNHDA, CDR2 SQIVND (reference sequence). This CDR3 contains 14 residues. The CDR3 sequence: CASSNLVVGTEAFF. As DNA, the CDR3 is TGTGCCAGTAGTAACTTGGTGGTGGGGACTGAAGCTTTCTTT.

This clone was recorded once. The J gene is TRBJ1-4, the V gene TRBV6-5; 7 bases agree with TRBD1. Germline values: CDR1 MNHEY, CDR2 SVGAGI. After removal of 6 bases from V and 16 bases from J, the junction contained 11 bases not matched to a gene. The CDR3 covers 12 residues. Here the CDR3 reads CASSQGGTAWFF. As DNA, the CDR3 is TGTGCCAGCAGCCAGGGGGGAACGGCCTGGTTTTTT.

This chain joins TRBV6-1 and TRBJ1-1; 7 positions agree with TRBD1. Looked up from germline, CDR1 is MNHNS and CDR2 is SASEGT. CDR3 length: 15 amino acids. J was trimmed by 11 bases and V by 2 bases; bases with no gene match: 14. The DNA of the CDR3 is TGTGCCAGCAGTGAACATCGGACAGGATCTATGATCGCTTTCTTT. Protein: CASSEHRTGSMIAFF.

The chain combines TRBV5-4 with TRBJ2-1; 7 bases align to TRBD1. CDR1 and CDR2 from the germline V gene are SGHNT and YYREEE (reference sequence). J gave up 0 bases and V 4 bases, and 7 bases lay outside the gene matches. This CDR3 contains 16 residues. CDR3 sequence: CASSLGQMSSYNEQFF. The CDR3 region has the DNA TGTGCCAGCAGCCTGGGACAGATGAGCTCCTACAATGAGCAGTTCTTC. Based on the CDR3 plus reference TRBV5-4 and TRBJ2-1, the full variable domain is ETGVTQSPTHLIKTRGQQVTLRCSSQSGHNTVSWYQQALGQGPQFIFQYYREEENGRGNFPPRFSGLQFPNYSSELNVNALELDDSALYLCASSLGQMSSYNEQFFGPGTRLTVL.

CDR3 coding DNA: TGTGCCATCAGTGATGGGGGTTCCACAGATACGCAGTATTTT. Translating gives CAISDGGSTDTQYF. The J gene is TRBJ2-3, the V gene TRBV10-3; D possibly uses TRBD1 or TRBD2 (5 bases each). The germline V and J ends were trimmed by 3 bases and 2 bases, with 9 bases remaining between them. The CDR3 has 14 amino acids. Germline V gene sequence: CDR1 ENHRY, CDR2 SYGVKD.

The chain links TRBV28 to TRBJ2-1; TRBD1 is a possible D gene (5 bases). The CDR3 runs to 13 residues. Germline values: CDR1 MDHEN, CDR2 SYDVKM. With 6 bases removed from V and 3 bases from J, the gap between germline ends came to 9 bases. CDR3 in DNA: TGTGCCAGCAGCGGGCAGGGCTACAATGAGCAGTTCTTC. It codes for CASSGQGYNEQFF.

The chain employs TRBV5-6 and TRBJ2-7; D remains ambiguous. The germline CDR1 and CDR2 sequences are SGHDT and YYEEEE. V was trimmed by 0 bases and J by 0 bases, leaving 7 bases between them. This CDR3 has 14 residues. The CDR3 spells CASSLGGYSYEQYF. The CDR3 DNA sequence: TGTGCCAGCAGCTTGGGGGGTTACTCCTACGAGCAGTACTTC.

This clone was observed a single time. The chain uses TRBV7-9 and TRBJ2-1, with 7 bases matching TRBD2. The length of the CDR3 is 16 residues. Germline V CDR1 and CDR2: SEHNR, FQNEAQ (reference sequence). V dropped 4 bases and J dropped 0; count of bases not matched to a gene: 6. The CDR3 DNA reads TGTGCCAGCAGCTCGACTAGCCCCCGCTCCTACAATGAGCAGTTCTTC. Protein: CASSSTSPRSYNEQFF.